This TCR beta chain was recovered during a study of blood T cell repertoires in COVID-19. Adults between roughly 18 and 89 years of age took part from 24 US areas. In assigning cohorts, the study relied on participant-reported clinical history. Cohort 3 donors were reported recovered after two negative PCRs, clearance, or symptom resolution. Data came from immunoSEQ multiplex PCR; TCRdb stores just in-frame clones and leaves some out. The table shows under 250,000 clones, with roughly 87% occurring only once. V trimming: 4 bases; J trimming: 0 bases; junction bases outside the gene matches: 14. The CDR3 runs 20 residues. The germline V gene encodes CDR1 SGHTA and CDR2 FQGNSA.

Sequencing was performed on PBMCs or T cells enriched from blood (not recorded which). This chain connects TRBV7-2 to TRBJ2-4; 11 bases agree with TRBD2. The source is a man aged 25-45 years who had recovered from COVID-19. DNA of the CDR3: TGTGCCAGCAGCTCAGCCTTGGAGGGACTAGCGGATTTAGCCAAAAACATTCAGTACTTC. Amino acid sequence: CASSSALEGLADLAKNIQYF.